This T cell receptor beta chain was identified during a study of technical replicates of blood from several donors. Some clones are missing from TCRdb's copy, which holds only in-frame ones; the method was immunoSEQ multiplex PCR. The sample records roughly 100,000 clones, just over 95% being singletons. Trimming took off 4 bases at V and 4 bases at J, with 12 bases between the two ends. The germline gives CDR1 SGHRS, CDR2 YFSETQ. This CDR3 is built from 13 residues. The chain combines TRBV5-1 with TRBJ2-7, with a tentative D call TRBD1 (6 bases). Sequenced sample: T cells isolated from PBMCs. The sequence derives from a human donor in good health. The CDR3 loop reads CASSIEDRYEQYF. The CDR3 DNA is TGCGCCAGCAGCATCGAGGACAGATACGAGCAGTACTTC.